A selection of T cell receptor beta chains follows, all from one sample in a study of regulatory T cells in long-lasting Graves disease. One entry per CDR3 protein, called by TCRdb with MiXCR from the multiplex PCR reads. The table records 400,000 to 500,000 distinct CDR3 sequences, about 17% of them present only once. The same sample was also used in a study of T cells in Graves' hyperthyroidism and ophthalmopathy.

This specimen consisted of peripheral blood mononuclear cells (PBMCs), obtained at new diagnosis, from a patient treated with antithyroid drugs. These receptors originate from a woman younger than 30 with Graves disease. CDR3s include the opening cysteine and the closing phenylalanine or tryptophan. D genes are given only for firm matches. Only some rows state a clone size, as once, few, many or a class for expanded clones.

TRBJ2-3,TRBV7-2,-,once,CASSWTGTSTDTQYF,TGTGCCAGCAGCTGGACCGGGACTAGCACAGATACGCAGTATTTT
TRBJ1-1,TRBV3-1,-,many,CASSLGTPNTEAFF,TGTGCCAGCAGCCTCGGGACACCGAACACTGAAGCTTTCTTT
TRBJ2-7,TRBV13,TRBD1,many,CASSLGRTGGSYEQYF,TGTGCCAGCTCTTTAGGCCGGACAGGGGGCTCCTACGAGCAGTACTTC
TRBJ2-3,TRBV2,-,many,CASRRSTDTQYF,TGTGCCAGCCGGCGGAGCACAGATACGCAGTATTTT
TRBJ2-3,TRBV27,-,many,CASKPRDKVFTDTQYF,TGTGCCAGCAAGCCCCGGGACAAGGTGTTCACAGATACGCAGTATTTT
TRBJ1-4,TRBV10-3,-,few,CAISEMTGEKLFF,TGTGCCATCAGTGAAATGACGGGGGAGAAACTGTTTTTT
TRBJ2-2,TRBV10-1,-,many,CASSEGDTGELFF,TGCGCCAGCAGTGAGGGGGACACCGGGGAGCTGTTTTTT
TRBJ1-5,TRBV2,-,many,CASSEAGVDGGNQPQHF,TGTGCCAGCAGTGAAGCAGGAGTTGATGGGGGCAATCAGCCCCAGCATTTT
TRBJ2-1,TRBV7-9,-,many,CASSSGGDEQFF,TGTGCCAGCAGCTCCGGAGGCGATGAGCAGTTCTTC
TRBJ2-1,TRBV2,-,-,CASSIRGQLYNEQFF,TGTGCCAGCAGTATCCGGGGACAATTGTACAATGAGCAGTTCTTC
TRBJ1-2,TRBV6-2/TRBV6-3,-,few,CASSWEDSYGYTF,TGTGCCAGCAGTTGGGAGGACTCCTATGGCTACACCTTC
TRBJ1-5,TRBV4-1,-,-,CASSQDWGGNQPQHF,TGCGCCAGCAGCCAAGATTGGGGAGGCAATCAGCCCCAGCATTTT
TRBJ1-1,TRBV2,TRBD1,many,CASSLATGTPEAFF,TGTGCCAGCAGTTTGGCGACAGGGACCCCTGAAGCTTTCTTT
TRBJ2-2,TRBV4-1,-,-,CASSRIGAMWSTGELFF,TGCGCCAGCAGCCGGATCGGGGCGATGTGGTCCACCGGGGAGCTGTTTTTT
TRBJ1-1,TRBV6-5,TRBD1,-,CASSYYPPTGGTEAFF,TGTGCCAGCAGTTACTATCCTCCGACAGGGGGCACTGAAGCTTTCTTT
TRBJ2-1,TRBV25-1,-,-,CASNGGNEQFF,TGTGCCAGCAATGGCGGAAATGAGCAGTTCTTC
TRBJ2-7,TRBV5-1,TRBD1,few,CASSLNFWDRADEQYF,TGCGCCAGCAGTCTGAATTTTTGGGACAGGGCCGACGAGCAGTACTTC
TRBJ1-6,TRBV9,-,few,CASRQSDSYNSPLHF,TGTGCCAGCAGGCAGAGCGACTCCTATAATTCACCCCTCCACTTT
TRBJ2-1,TRBV24-1,-,once,CATSGNAANEQFF,TGTGCCACCAGCGGTAATGCAGCAAATGAGCAGTTCTTC
TRBJ2-3,TRBV20-1,TRBD2,many,CSASPGVRESGTDTQYF,TGCAGTGCTAGCCCCGGGGTGCGGGAGAGCGGGACAGATACGCAGTATTTT
TRBJ2-7,TRBV19,-,many,CASSIGGYEQYF,TGTGCCAGTAGTATCGGGGGCTACGAGCAGTACTTC
TRBJ2-5,TRBV28,TRBD1,many,CASSLRGTGQETQYF,TGTGCCAGCAGTTTAAGAGGGACAGGTCAAGAGACCCAGTACTTC
TRBJ2-3,TRBV6-2/TRBV6-3,TRBD2,-,CASSFGLAGVGTQYF,TGTGCCAGCAGTTTCGGACTAGCGGGAGTCGGTACGCAGTATTTT
TRBJ2-1,TRBV7-9,TRBD2,many,CASSPSGKLDEQFF,TGTGCCAGCAGCCCTAGCGGGAAGTTGGATGAGCAGTTCTTC
TRBJ2-7,TRBV3-1,-,many,CASSPRGTAYEQYF,TGTGCCAGCAGCCCGCGGGGGACAGCCTACGAGCAGTACTTC
TRBJ2-1,TRBV7-2,-,many,CASSLSQGTYNEQFF,TGTGCCAGCAGCTTATCGCAGGGCACCTACAATGAGCAGTTCTTC
TRBJ2-2,TRBV29-1,TRBD2,many,CSVAAGVNTGELFF,TGCAGCGTGGCGGCGGGGGTTAACACCGGGGAGCTGTTTTTT
TRBJ2-1,TRBV30,TRBD2,-,CACLMASGMHEQFF,TGTGCCTGCTTGATGGCTAGCGGGATGCATGAGCAGTTCTTC
TRBJ2-7,TRBV27,TRBD2,many,CASSSLRLADSYEQYF,TGTGCCAGCAGTTCCCTTCGACTAGCGGACTCCTACGAGCAGTACTTC
TRBJ2-3,TRBV29-1,-,many,CSVVFRKVTDTQYF,TGCAGCGTTGTGTTCCGGAAAGTAACAGATACGCAGTATTTT
TRBJ1-2,TRBV5-1,TRBD1,-,CASSSTTGVSNYGYTF,TGCGCCAGCAGCTCCACGACAGGGGTATCTAACTATGGCTACACCTTC
TRBJ2-2,TRBV5-1,-,many,CASRYGVGTNTGELFF,TGCGCCAGCAGATACGGAGTTGGAACGAACACCGGGGAGCTGTTTTTT
TRBJ2-3,TRBV7-2,-,many,CASSLRRVGGADTQYF,TGTGCCAGCAGCTTGCGACGGGTAGGGGGGGCAGATACGCAGTATTTT
TRBJ2-5,TRBV10-3,TRBD2,few,CAISSGLAGVRETQYF,TGTGCCATCAGTTCGGGACTAGCGGGAGTTAGGGAGACCCAGTACTTC
TRBJ1-2,TRBV14,TRBD1,-,CASSQEITGAYGYTF,TGTGCCAGCAGCCAAGAAATCACAGGGGCCTATGGCTACACCTTC
TRBJ2-4,TRBV30,TRBD1,many,CAWRGTGGLQYF,TGTGCCTGGAGGGGGACAGGGGGACTTCAGTACTTC
TRBJ1-1,TRBV10-2,TRBD1,-,CASRQGARNTEAFF,TGCGCCAGCAGGCAGGGGGCGAGGAACACTGAAGCTTTCTTT
TRBJ2-1,TRBV2,-,many,CASREIQGSYNEQFF,TGTGCCAGCAGAGAAATACAGGGCTCCTACAATGAGCAGTTCTTC
TRBJ2-7,TRBV28,TRBD1,-,CASSLIFRGKHYEQYF,TGTGCCAGCAGTTTAATTTTCAGGGGGAAGCACTACGAGCAGTACTTC
TRBJ1-5,TRBV28,TRBD1,many,CASSFEGGVAVYSNQPQHF,TGTGCCAGCAGTTTCGAAGGGGGCGTCGCGGTTTATAGCAATCAGCCCCAGCATTTT
TRBJ2-3,TRBV7-9,TRBD1,many,CASSQSTGGLDTQYF,TGTGCCAGCAGCCAATCGACAGGGGGCCTAGATACGCAGTATTTT
TRBJ2-1,TRBV10-3,TRBD2,-,CAISALGLAGYSEQFF,TGTGCCATCAGTGCCCTGGGACTAGCGGGATACAGTGAGCAGTTCTTC
TRBJ2-7,TRBV7-9,-,few,CASSLPGRGVHEQYF,TGTGCCAGCAGCTTACCAGGCAGGGGTGTCCACGAGCAGTACTTC
TRBJ2-7,TRBV12-3/TRBV12-4,-,-,CASSFWGFFSYEQYF,TGTGCCAGCAGTTTCTGGGGCTTTTTCTCCTACGAGCAGTACTTC
TRBJ2-3,TRBV6-1,TRBD2,few,CASRVIAGAGDTQYF,TGTGCCAGCAGGGTAATAGCGGGAGCTGGAGATACGCAGTATTTT